Listed here are 22 T cell receptor beta chains from one sample, sequenced in a study of T cell clones after liver transplantation. TCRdb keeps only in-frame clones here, not all; method: immunoSEQ multiplex PCR. This sample carries about 11,000 clones, around 70% of them seen once, and the ten largest clones take roughly 24%. The sample here was CD4+ T cells from blood, taken approximately 29 months after liver transplant. These receptors all stem from a human patient who received a liver transplant. Some T cells could come from the graft donor.

CDR3 DNA sequence: TGTGCCAGCAGTGCAAGCGGGAGGACTAGCACAGATACGCAGTATTTT. Its translation is CASSASGRTSTDTQYF. The genes are TRBV27 and TRBJ2-3, with 9 bases matching TRBD2. Trimming removed 5 bases from V and 0 bases from J; junction bases left unmatched: 6. The CDR3 is made up of 16 amino acids. Germline V gene data show CDR1 as MNHEY and CDR2 as SMNVEV (reference sequence).

The chain joins TRBV7-9 to TRBJ1-2; 11 nucleotides line up with TRBD1. The CDR3 runs to 17 residues. Germline CDR1 reads SEHNR; CDR2 reads FQNEAQ (reference sequence). Unmatched junction bases numbered 10, after V lost 2 bases and J lost 5 bases. Written as DNA, the CDR3 is TGTGCCAGCAGCTTACCCGGACAGGGGGCCCAACTTTATGGCTACACCTTC. Amino acid sequence: CASSLPGQGAQLYGYTF. Looking up the rest from reference TRBV7-9 and TRBJ1-2 gives the full variable domain: DTGVSQNPRHKITKRGQNVTFRCDPISEHNRLYWYRQTLGQGPEFLTYFQNEAQLEKSRLLSDRFSAERPKGSFSTLEIQRTEQGDSAMYLCASSLPGQGAQLYGYTFGSGTRLTVV.

The chain joins TRBV6-5 to TRBJ1-5; D gene ambiguous. V was cut by 2 bases and J by 6 bases, with 8 bases left in between. Germline loops: CDR1 MNHEY, CDR2 SVGAGI. The CDR3 is 13 residues long. The CDR3 sequence is CASSYRVGQPQHF. In DNA, the CDR3 is TGTGCCAGCAGTTACCGGGTTGGTCAGCCCCAGCATTTT.

The gene calls are TRBV6-1 and TRBJ2-1; 8 bases align to TRBD2. The CDR3 consists of 15 residues. Per germline, CDR1 MNHNS and CDR2 SASEGT. V gave up 8 bases and J gave up 7 bases; unmatched junction bases: 13. The DNA of the CDR3 is TGTGCCAGCGAAGGGCGGGGGGCGTCTTGGAATGAGCAGTTCTTC. Protein product: CASEGRGASWNEQFF.

This clone came up a few times. The rearrangement uses TRBV12-5 and TRBJ1-4; the D is unclear. Deletions cut 5 bases from V and 8 bases from J, with 9 bases between. This CDR3 contains 12 residues. Germline-derived CDR1 and CDR2 are LGHNT and FRNRAP. In nucleotides, the CDR3 is TGTGCTAGTGGTGTATTCGGGGAAAAACTGTTTTTT. This codes for CASGVFGEKLFF. Full variable domain (missing parts from reference TRBV12-5 and TRBJ1-4): DARVTQTPRHKVTEMGQEVTMRCQPILGHNTVFWYRQTMMQGLELLAYFRNRAPLDDSGMPKDRFSAEMPDATLATLKIQPSEPRDSAVYFCASGVFGEKLFFGSGTQLSVL.

In this sample, this clone turned up a few times. The rearrangement joins TRBV2 to TRBJ2-7, with D perhaps given as TRBD1 or TRBD2 (5 bases each). The CDR3 sequence is 16 residues long. Germline CDR1 and CDR2: SNHLY and FYNNEI. Trimming removed 0 bases from V and 3 bases from J, with 15 bases in between. The DNA of the CDR3 is TGTGCCAGCAGTGAAGCGGCAGGTGGGGGATACTACGAGCAGTACTTC. It yields the protein CASSEAAGGGYYEQYF.

This clone is labeled medium-sized. The chain joins TRBV27 to TRBJ1-5, with a weak D call TRBD1 (5 bases). Germline assignment: CDR1 MNHEY and CDR2 SMNVEV (reference sequence). V lost 2 bases and J 5 bases, leaving 10 bases between the germline ends. The CDR3 length is 14 residues. CDR3 sequence: CASSLAGFDQPQHF. CDR3 DNA sequence: TGTGCCAGCAGTTTAGCAGGGTTTGATCAGCCCCAGCATTTT.

This clone is medium-sized (0.01 to 0.1%) within its sample. The chain is built from TRBV28 and TRBJ2-5, with D possibly matching TRBD2 (6 bases). Germline CDR1 reads MDHEN; CDR2 reads SYDVKM. V gave up 3 bases and J gave up 0 bases, with 23 bases separating them. The CDR3 is made up of 19 amino acids. This chain's CDR3 is CASSFGIGLAGTYQETQYF. The CDR3 bases are TGTGCCAGCAGTTTCGGGATTGGGCTCGCGGGGACTTACCAAGAGACCCAGTACTTC.

This rearrangement joins TRBV7-9 to TRBJ2-1; weak D call: TRBD2 (6 bases). The CDR3 covers 15 residues. Trimming removed 1 base from V and 8 bases from J, with 15 bases in between. In germline, CDR1 is SEHNR, CDR2 FQNEAQ (reference sequence). The CDR3 reads CASSLVPGRWDEQFF. The CDR3 DNA is TGTGCCAGCAGCTTAGTCCCAGGGAGGTGGGATGAGCAGTTCTTC.

V gene TRBV5-6 combines with J gene TRBJ2-1; D is undetermined. Germline lookup yields CDR1 SGHDT and CDR2 YYEEEE. The CDR3 is 14 residues long. Trimming removed 4 bases at V and 5 bases at J, with 13 bases between. For the CDR3, the DNA is TGTGCCAGCAGCGGACCGAACCAGGACAATGAGCAGTTCTTC. Its translation: CASSGPNQDNEQFF.

The chain employs TRBV29-1 and TRBJ2-1; TRBD2 matches 9 bases. Germline CDR1 is SQVTM and CDR2 is ANQGSEA. CDR3 length: 17 residues. V trimming: 4 bases; J trimming: 5 bases; junction bases outside the gene matches: 15. CDR3 nucleotide sequence: TGCAGCGTTGTTGGGCTAGCGGGGTTCCCTGGGGACAATGAGCAGTTCTTC. Amino acids: CSVVGLAGFPGDNEQFF.

The V and J genes are TRBV5-4 and TRBJ1-1, with D unresolved. CDR1 SGHNT and CDR2 YYREEE come from the germline V gene (reference sequence). This CDR3 contains 12 residues. The V end lost 4 bases, the J end lost 7 bases, and 11 bases lay between the germline ends. The CDR3 nucleotides read TGTGCCAGCAGCGAAGACAAGTATGAAGCTTTCTTT. Protein: CASSEDKYEAFF. Using reference TRBV5-4 and TRBJ1-1 for the parts outside the CDR3, the full variable domain is ETGVTQSPTHLIKTRGQQVTLRCSSQSGHNTVSWYQQALGQGPQFIFQYYREEENGRGNFPPRFSGLQFPNYSSELNVNALELDDSALYLCASSEDKYEAFFGQGTRLTVV.

Only one count was recorded for this clone. The chain has TRBV23-1 and TRBJ1-2; no definite D call. TRBV23-1 is identified as an open reading frame with a role that is uncertain. The CDR3 sequence is 11 residues long. The V gene lost 2 bases and the J gene lost 2 bases, with 0 bases spanning the gap. CDR3 nucleotides: TGCGCCAGCAGTCAAAACTATGGCTACACCTTC. Protein: CASSQNYGYTF.

The V gene is TRBV2, the J gene TRBJ2-7; a weak D match, TRBD1 (5 bases). Germline V gene sequence: CDR1 SNHLY, CDR2 FYNNEI. The CDR3 contains 12 residues. V dropped 10 bases and J dropped 4 bases, with 14 bases sitting between them. The CDR3 bases are TGTGCCACCCTGATTGGGGCGTACGAGCAGTACGTC. As protein: CATLIGAYEQYV.

The chain couples TRBV21-1 to TRBJ2-5; the table's D call of TRBD2 was not tested on the DNA. TRBV21-1 is shown as a pseudogene. This CDR3 region has 14 residues. The CDR3 sequence: CASSKSCSARTQYF. The CDR3 bases are TGTGCCAGCAGCAAATCTTGCAGCGCAAGGACCCAGTACTTC.

CDR3: CASSHPPIPQGAITDTQYF. CDR3 bases: TGCGCCAGCAGCCATCCACCAATTCCACAGGGGGCGATCACAGATACGCAGTATTTT. This rearrangement joins TRBV4-1 to TRBJ2-3, with 9 bases identical to TRBD1. The germline gives CDR1 MGHRA, CDR2 YSYEKL. The CDR3 runs to 19 residues. Trimming took 3 bases from V and 2 from J; bases not matched to a gene: 15.

This chain connects TRBV27 to TRBJ1-5; D perhaps matches TRBD1 (6 bases). CDR3 length: 16 residues. In germline, CDR1 is MNHEY, CDR2 SMNVEV (reference sequence). The germline V and J ends were trimmed by 6 bases and 0 bases, with 15 bases remaining between them. The CDR3 sequence is CASRPSTGNSNQPQHF. Here the CDR3 DNA reads TGTGCCAGCAGGCCTTCAACAGGGAATAGCAATCAGCCCCAGCATTTT.

This clone was seen only a few times. J is TRBJ1-1 and V is TRBV13; no clear D. V gave up 1 base and J gave up 2 bases, with 8 bases separating them. This CDR3 region has 14 residues. CDR1 is PRHDT and CDR2 is FYEKMQ in the germline V gene (reference sequence). The CDR3 coding sequence is TGTGCCAGCAGCTTAGATGTGGAAAACACTGAAGCTTTCTTT. Encoded protein: CASSLDVENTEAFF. The complete variable domain, with remaining parts taken from reference TRBV13 and TRBJ1-1, reads AAGVIQSPRHLIKEKRETATLKCYPIPRHDTVYWYQQGPGQDPQFLISFYEKMQSDKGSIPDRFSAQQFSDYHSELNMSSLELGDSALYFCASSLDVENTEAFFGQGTRLTVV.

Details on this clone: This sample also contains other DNA sequences that code for the same CDR3. The J gene is TRBJ2-2, the V gene TRBV11-2; TRBD2 aligns across 10 bases. The V gene end was trimmed by 6 bases and the J gene end by 3 bases; junction bases not matched to a gene: 4. The CDR3 covers 15 residues. From germline, CDR1 is SGHAT and CDR2 FQNNGV. The CDR3 coding sequence is TGTGCCAGCAGAAGAGGACTAGCGGACACCGGGGAGCTGTTTTTT. Its translation: CASRRGLADTGELFF.

The chain uses TRBV4-3 and TRBJ1-2, with D uncertain. Germline CDR1 LGHNA, CDR2 YSLEER. The CDR3 contains 15 residues. With 0 bases removed from V and 6 bases from J, the gap between germline ends came to 14 bases. The CDR3 coding sequence is TGCGCCAGCAGCCAAGAGGAGATGGAGGTTGATGGCTACACCTTC. This codes for CASSQEEMEVDGYTF.

This clone rates as medium-sized. The chain links TRBV15 to TRBJ2-2; 12 positions agree with TRBD2. Per germline, CDR1 LNHNV and CDR2 YYDKDF (reference sequence). This CDR3 region has 15 residues. Germline trimming cut 3 bases from V and 10 bases from J; bases unmatched to any gene: 6. The CDR3 loop reads CATSSSLAGGAELFF. The CDR3 region has the DNA TGTGCCACCAGCAGTTCCCTAGCGGGAGGGGCGGAGCTGTTTTTT.

The V call is TRBV21-1, the J call TRBJ2-4; TRBD2 is taken as the D call from the table, unchecked against the DNA. TRBV21-1 corresponds to a pseudogene. CDR3 length equals 14 residues. The CDR3 reads CASSKRPKEYIQYF. CDR3 DNA: TGTGCCAGCAGCAAAAGGCCTAAGGAGTACATTCAGTACTTC.